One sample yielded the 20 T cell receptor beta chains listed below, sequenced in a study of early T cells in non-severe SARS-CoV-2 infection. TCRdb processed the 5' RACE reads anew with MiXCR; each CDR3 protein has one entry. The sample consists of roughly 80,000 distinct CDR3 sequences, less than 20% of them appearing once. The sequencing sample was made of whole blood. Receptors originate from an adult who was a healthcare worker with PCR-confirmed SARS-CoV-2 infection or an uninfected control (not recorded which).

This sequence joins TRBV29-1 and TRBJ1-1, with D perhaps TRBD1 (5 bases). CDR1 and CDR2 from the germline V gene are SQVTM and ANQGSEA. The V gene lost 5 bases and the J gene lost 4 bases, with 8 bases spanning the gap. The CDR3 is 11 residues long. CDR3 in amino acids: CSVQGTTEAFF. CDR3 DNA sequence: TGCAGCGTTCAGGGTACCACTGAAGCTTTCTTT.

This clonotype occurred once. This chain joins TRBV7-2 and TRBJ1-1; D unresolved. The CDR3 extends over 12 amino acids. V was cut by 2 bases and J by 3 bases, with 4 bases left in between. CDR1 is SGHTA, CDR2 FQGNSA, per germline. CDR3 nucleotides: TGTGCCAGCAGCTTATGGGACACTGAAGCTTTCTTT. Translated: CASSLWDTEAFF. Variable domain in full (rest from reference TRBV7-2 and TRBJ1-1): GAGVSQSPSNKVTEKGKDVELRCDPISGHTALYWYRQSLGQGLEFLIYFQGNSAPDKSGLPSDRFSAERTGGSVSTLTIQRTQQEDSAVYLCASSLWDTEAFFGQGTRLTVV.

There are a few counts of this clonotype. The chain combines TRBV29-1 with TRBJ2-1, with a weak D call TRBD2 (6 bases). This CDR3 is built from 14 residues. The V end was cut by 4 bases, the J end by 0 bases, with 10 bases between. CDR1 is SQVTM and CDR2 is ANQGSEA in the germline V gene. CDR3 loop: CSVGGETSYNEQFF. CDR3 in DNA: TGCAGCGTTGGGGGGGAGACCTCCTACAATGAGCAGTTCTTC.

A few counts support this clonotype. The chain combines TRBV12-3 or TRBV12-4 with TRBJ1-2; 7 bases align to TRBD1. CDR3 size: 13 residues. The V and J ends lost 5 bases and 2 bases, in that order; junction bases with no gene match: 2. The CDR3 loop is CASSRDRNYGYTF. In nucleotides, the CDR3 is TGTGCCAGCAGTCGGGACAGAAACTATGGCTACACCTTC.

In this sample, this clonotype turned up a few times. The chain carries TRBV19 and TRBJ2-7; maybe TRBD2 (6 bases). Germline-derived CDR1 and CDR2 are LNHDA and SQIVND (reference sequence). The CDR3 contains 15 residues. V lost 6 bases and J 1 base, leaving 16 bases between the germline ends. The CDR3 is CASRAPGLTSYEQYF. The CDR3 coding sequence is TGTGCCAGTAGAGCGCCGGGACTGACTTCCTACGAGCAGTACTTC.

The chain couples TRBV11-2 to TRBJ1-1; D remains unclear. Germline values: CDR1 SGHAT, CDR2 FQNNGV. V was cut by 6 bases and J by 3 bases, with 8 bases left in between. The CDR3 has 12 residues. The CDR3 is CASSVGDTEAFF. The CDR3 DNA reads TGTGCCAGCAGTGTGGGCGACACTGAAGCTTTCTTT.

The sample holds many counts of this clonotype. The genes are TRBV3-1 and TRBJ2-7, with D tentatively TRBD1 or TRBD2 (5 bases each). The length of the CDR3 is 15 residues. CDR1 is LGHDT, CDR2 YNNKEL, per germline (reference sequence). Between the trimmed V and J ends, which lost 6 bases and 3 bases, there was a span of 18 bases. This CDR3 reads CASSQTRDGYYEQYF. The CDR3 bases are TGTGCCAGCAGTCAGACCCGGGACGGATACTACGAGCAGTACTTC.

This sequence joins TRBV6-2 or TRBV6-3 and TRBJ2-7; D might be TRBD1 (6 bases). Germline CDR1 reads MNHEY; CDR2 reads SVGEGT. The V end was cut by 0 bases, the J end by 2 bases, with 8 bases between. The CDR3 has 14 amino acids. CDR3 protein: CASSYSEGAYEQYF. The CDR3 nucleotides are TGTGCCAGCAGTTACTCCGAGGGGGCCTACGAGCAGTACTTC.

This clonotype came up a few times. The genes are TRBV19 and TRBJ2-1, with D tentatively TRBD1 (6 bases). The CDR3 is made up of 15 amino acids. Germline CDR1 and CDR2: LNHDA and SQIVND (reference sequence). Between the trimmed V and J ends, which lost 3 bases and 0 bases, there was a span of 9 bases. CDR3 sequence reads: CASSIQGSSYNEQFF. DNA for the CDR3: TGTGCCAGTAGTATTCAGGGGAGCTCCTACAATGAGCAGTTCTTC. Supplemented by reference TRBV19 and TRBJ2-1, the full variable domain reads DGGITQSPKYLFRKEGQNVTLSCEQNLNHDAMYWYRQDPGQGLRLIYYSQIVNDFQKGDIAEGYSVSREKKESFPLTVTSAQKNPTAFYLCASSIQGSSYNEQFFGPGTRLTVL.

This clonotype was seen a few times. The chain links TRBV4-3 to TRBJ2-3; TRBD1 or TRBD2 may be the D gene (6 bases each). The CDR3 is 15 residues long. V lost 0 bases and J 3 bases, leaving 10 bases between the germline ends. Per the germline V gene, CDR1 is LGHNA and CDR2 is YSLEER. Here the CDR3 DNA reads TGCGCCAGCAGCCAAGAGGAGGGGGGAACAGATACGCAGTATTTT. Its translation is CASSQEEGGTDTQYF.

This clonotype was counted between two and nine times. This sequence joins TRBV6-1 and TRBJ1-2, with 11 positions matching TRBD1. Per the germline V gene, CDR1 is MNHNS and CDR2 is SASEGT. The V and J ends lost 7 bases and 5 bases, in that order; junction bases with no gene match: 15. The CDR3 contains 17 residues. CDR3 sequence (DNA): TGTGCCAGCACCATTCCCACCCGGGACAGGGGGTTATATGGCTACACCTTC. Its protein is CASTIPTRDRGLYGYTF.

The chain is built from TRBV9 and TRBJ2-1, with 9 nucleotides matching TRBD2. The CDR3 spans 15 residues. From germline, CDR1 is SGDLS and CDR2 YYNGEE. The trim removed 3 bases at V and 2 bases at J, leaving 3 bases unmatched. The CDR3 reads CASSGSGRTYNEQFF. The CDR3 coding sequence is TGTGCCAGCAGCGGGAGCGGGAGGACCTACAATGAGCAGTTCTTC. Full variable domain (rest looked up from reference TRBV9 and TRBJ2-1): DSGVTQTPKHLITATGQRVTLRCSPRSGDLSVYWYQQSLDQGLQFLIQYYNGEERAKGNILERFSAQQFPDLHSELNLSSLELGDSALYFCASSGSGRTYNEQFFGPGTRLTVL.

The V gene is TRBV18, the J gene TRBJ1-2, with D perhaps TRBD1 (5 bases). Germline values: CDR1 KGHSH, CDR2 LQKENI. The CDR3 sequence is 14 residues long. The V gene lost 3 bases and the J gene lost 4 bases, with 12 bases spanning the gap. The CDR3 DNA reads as TGTGCCAGCTCACCCCTCGAGGGGATCTATGGCTACACCTTC. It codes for CASSPLEGIYGYTF.

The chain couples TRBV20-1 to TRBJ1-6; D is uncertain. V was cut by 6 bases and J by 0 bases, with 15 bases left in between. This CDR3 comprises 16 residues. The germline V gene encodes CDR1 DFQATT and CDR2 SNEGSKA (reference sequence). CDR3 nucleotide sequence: TGCAGTGCGCGGCCTGACCGTAGCTCCTATAATTCACCCCTCCACTTT. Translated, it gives CSARPDRSSYNSPLHF.

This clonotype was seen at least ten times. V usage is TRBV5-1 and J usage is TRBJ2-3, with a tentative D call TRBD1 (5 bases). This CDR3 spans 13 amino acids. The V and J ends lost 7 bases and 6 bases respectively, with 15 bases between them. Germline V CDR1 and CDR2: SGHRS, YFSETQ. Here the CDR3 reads CASCSGYSDTQYF. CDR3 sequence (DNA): TGCGCCAGCTGTTCAGGGTACTCGGATACGCAGTATTTT.

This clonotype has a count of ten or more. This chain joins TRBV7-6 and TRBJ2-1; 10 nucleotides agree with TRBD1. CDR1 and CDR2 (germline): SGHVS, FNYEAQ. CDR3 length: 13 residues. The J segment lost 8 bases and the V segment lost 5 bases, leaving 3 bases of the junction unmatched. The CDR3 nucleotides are TGTGCCAGCAGCCCGACAGGGGGCGATGAGCAGTTCTTC. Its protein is CASSPTGGDEQFF.

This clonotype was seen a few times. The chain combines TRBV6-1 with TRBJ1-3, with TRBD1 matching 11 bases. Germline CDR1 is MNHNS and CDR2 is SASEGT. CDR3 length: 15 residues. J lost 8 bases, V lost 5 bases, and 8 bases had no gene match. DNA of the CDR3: TGTGCCAGCAGTTCTTCCGGGACAGGGGGAGACACCATATATTTT. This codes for CASSSSGTGGDTIYF.

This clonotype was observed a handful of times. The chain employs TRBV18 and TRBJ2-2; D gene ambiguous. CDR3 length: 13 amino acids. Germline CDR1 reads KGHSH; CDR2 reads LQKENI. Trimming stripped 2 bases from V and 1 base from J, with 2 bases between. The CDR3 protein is CASSPRNTGELFF. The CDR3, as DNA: TGTGCCAGCTCACCAAGGAACACCGGGGAGCTGTTTTTT.

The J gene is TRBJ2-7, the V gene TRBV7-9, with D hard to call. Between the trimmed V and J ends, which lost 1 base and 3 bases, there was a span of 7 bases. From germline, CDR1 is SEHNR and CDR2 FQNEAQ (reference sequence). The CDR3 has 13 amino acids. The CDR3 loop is CASSLEGIYEQYF. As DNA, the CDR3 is TGTGCCAGCAGCTTAGAGGGTATCTACGAGCAGTACTTC. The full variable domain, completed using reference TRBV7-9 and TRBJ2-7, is DTGVSQNPRHKITKRGQNVTFRCDPISEHNRLYWYRQTLGQGPEFLTYFQNEAQLEKSRLLSDRFSAERPKGSFSTLEIQRTEQGDSAMYLCASSLEGIYEQYFGPGTRLTVT.

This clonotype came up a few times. CDR3 coding DNA: TGTGCCAGCAGACTCAGAACACAGGGTAACTATGGCTACACCTTC. It yields the protein CASRLRTQGNYGYTF. The chain has TRBV6-1 and TRBJ1-2; D is perhaps TRBD1 (6 bases). Germline values: CDR1 MNHNS, CDR2 SASEGT. The germline V and J ends were trimmed by 6 bases and 1 base, with 15 bases remaining between them. This CDR3 is built from 15 residues.